These 4 T cell receptor beta chains were all obtained from the same sample, sequenced in a study of cytomegalovirus exposure and HLA in healthy donors. PCR employed 60 Vbeta and 13 Jbeta primers. Sequenced by immunoSEQ multiplex PCR; TCRdb stores in-frame clones only, minus some. In total, the table holds approximately 110,000 clones. The sample comprised PBMCs. These receptors came from a man aged 30 to 39 in good health and CMV-seronegative.

This chain joins TRBV7-2 and TRBJ2-3; a possible D gene is TRBD1 (7 bases). This CDR3 region has 16 residues. V gave up 1 base and J gave up 5 bases, with 16 bases separating them. CDR1 SGHTA and CDR2 FQGNSA come from the germline V gene. The CDR3 nucleotides read TGTGCCAGCAGCTTAGTAATGGCAGGGGGAGGAGATACGCAGTATTTT. Protein sequence: CASSLVMAGGGDTQYF.

This chain joins TRBV6-1 and TRBJ1-2, with D unclear. This CDR3 region has 15 residues. Looked up from germline, CDR1 is MNHNS and CDR2 is SASEGT. The V end was cut by 3 bases, the J end by 3 bases, with 14 bases between. The CDR3 region is CASSEQVQTYYGYTF. The CDR3 coding sequence is TGTGCCAGCAGTGAGCAAGTACAGACCTACTATGGCTACACCTTC.

The genes are TRBV19 and TRBJ1-1, with 8 positions matching TRBD1. This CDR3 spans 15 amino acids. The germline gives CDR1 LNHDA, CDR2 SQIVND (reference sequence). The junction had 8 bases not matched to a gene; V was cut back by 3 bases and J by 5 bases. For the CDR3, the DNA is TGTGCCAGTAGTATCGGTGACAGGGGAAGTACTGAAGCTTTCTTT. This sequence encodes CASSIGDRGSTEAFF.

V and J are TRBV4-3 and TRBJ1-1; D not resolved. This CDR3 region has 14 residues. V lost 5 bases to trimming and J lost 0 bases, with 10 bases between them. Looked up from germline, CDR1 is LGHNA and CDR2 is YSLEER. The CDR3 sequence is CASSTRVLNTEAFF. CDR3 nucleotides: TGCGCCAGCAGCACACGGGTTTTGAACACTGAAGCTTTCTTT.